The source of this TCR beta chain is a study of blood T cell repertoires in COVID-19. Study context: The analysed material was cDNA or gDNA that came from T cells, B-cell-depleted T cells, or PBMCs.

Residents of about two dozen US areas, aged roughly 18 to 89 years, made up the participants. Participant reports of clinical history set cohort assignment. The CDR3 extends over 16 amino acids. The V gene's germline CDR1 is MNHEY and CDR2 SVGEGT. The J segment lost 5 bases and the V segment lost 2 bases, leaving 7 bases of the junction unmatched. Per the original methods: Reference gene primer amplification gave estimated nucleated cell counts. Some clones are missing from TCRdb's copy, which holds only in-frame ones; the method was immunoSEQ multiplex PCR. The V and J calls and clone size are taken from that table; D and trimming were inferred from the DNA. The sample includes 95,000 to 150,000 clones, over 80% of them seen just once.

The specimen was PBMCs or T cells enriched from blood (not recorded which). This TCR was recovered from a woman in her 30s who had recovered from COVID-19. The rearrangement links TRBV6-2 or TRBV6-3 to TRBJ2-7; 12 bases map to TRBD1. CDR3 protein: CASSYQGQGAWDEQYF. Written as DNA, the CDR3 is TGTGCCAGCAGTTACCAGGGACAGGGGGCATGGGACGAGCAGTACTTC.